Listed below are T cell receptor beta chains from one sample, sequenced in a study of blood T cell repertoires in COVID-19. Generated by immunoSEQ multiplex PCR, the TCRdb table keeps only in-frame clones and is missing some. The sample has about 150,000 clones, just under 85% seen once; the top ten hold around 3.1%. Sequencing was done on a sample of peripheral blood. The source of these receptors is a woman of 80 years or more with acute or convalescent COVID-19. CDR3s include the opening cysteine and the closing phenylalanine or tryptophan. The order of the fields is clone size, J gene, V gene, D gene, CDR3 DNA, CDR3 protein. A D gene is named only where the DNA matches it firmly. Not all rows give a size; the values are once, few, many and, for expanded clones, a class.

abundance: NA; j_gene: TRBJ2-1; v_gene: TRBV7-3; d_gene: TRBD2; CDR3nt: TGTGCCAGCAGCATCATGGGGGGGTCACACTACAATGAGCAGTTCTTC; CDR3aa: CASSIMGGSHYNEQFF
abundance: NA; j_gene: TRBJ1-1; v_gene: TRBV4-1; d_gene: NA; CDR3nt: TGCGCCAGCAGCCAGGGGGAGGGGAGAGCTTTCTTT; CDR3aa: CASSQGEGRAFF
abundance: NA; j_gene: TRBJ1-2; v_gene: TRBV15; d_gene: NA; CDR3nt: TGTGCCACCAGCCCAGGTAACTATGGCTACACCTTC; CDR3aa: CATSPGNYGYTF
abundance: NA; j_gene: TRBJ2-3; v_gene: TRBV15; d_gene: TRBD2; CDR3nt: TGTGCCACCAGCAGAGATAGCGGGGGTGTTGATACGCAGTATTTT; CDR3aa: CATSRDSGGVDTQYF
abundance: NA; j_gene: TRBJ2-3; v_gene: TRBV4-3; d_gene: TRBD2; CDR3nt: TGCGCCAGCAGCCCTTGGGGGGGGGTGGCGGATACGCAGTATTTT; CDR3aa: CASSPWGGVADTQYF
abundance: NA; j_gene: TRBJ1-4; v_gene: TRBV29-1; d_gene: NA; CDR3nt: TGCAGCGTTGGCGTCGGGGGAGGTAGAGAAAAACTGTTTTTT; CDR3aa: CSVGVGGGREKLFF
abundance: NA; j_gene: TRBJ2-1; v_gene: TRBV11-3; d_gene: NA; CDR3nt: TGTGCCAGCAGCCCGGCCCACAGGGATGAGCAGTTCTTC; CDR3aa: CASSPAHRDEQFF
abundance: NA; j_gene: TRBJ2-7; v_gene: TRBV2; d_gene: TRBD2; CDR3nt: TGTGCCAGCGGAAGGGGCGGGGGGTACTCCTACGAGCAGTACTTC; CDR3aa: CASGRGGGYSYEQYF
abundance: NA; j_gene: TRBJ2-2; v_gene: TRBV4-1; d_gene: TRBD1; CDR3nt: TGCGCCAGCAGCCAAGACAGGGGGACAGTTAATACCGGGGAGCTGTTTTTT; CDR3aa: CASSQDRGTVNTGELFF
abundance: NA; j_gene: TRBJ1-1; v_gene: TRBV7-3; d_gene: TRBD1; CDR3nt: TGTGCCAGCAGCCAGCCACCGGACAGGGCATCTTTCTTT; CDR3aa: CASSQPPDRASFF
abundance: NA; j_gene: TRBJ2-1; v_gene: TRBV2; d_gene: TRBD2; CDR3nt: TGTGCCAGCAGTGTCGAGCGGGGGGGCCGAGGACAGTTCTTC; CDR3aa: CASSVERGGRGQFF
abundance: NA; j_gene: TRBJ1-2; v_gene: TRBV10-3; d_gene: TRBD1; CDR3nt: TGTGCCATCCAGGGACAGGGACACTATGGCTACACCTTC; CDR3aa: CAIQGQGHYGYTF
abundance: NA; j_gene: TRBJ1-2; v_gene: TRBV7-9; d_gene: NA; CDR3nt: TGTGCCAGCAGCTTAGAAGTCGGCACAGGCTATGGCTACACCTTC; CDR3aa: CASSLEVGTGYGYTF
abundance: NA; j_gene: TRBJ1-6; v_gene: TRBV18; d_gene: TRBD1; CDR3nt: TGTGCCAGCTCACCTCAGGGGGCGGGTTCACCCCTCCACTTT; CDR3aa: CASSPQGAGSPLHF
abundance: once; j_gene: TRBJ1-2; v_gene: TRBV6-1; d_gene: NA; CDR3nt: TGTGCCAGCAGTGAAGCAGGAGGCACCACGGACACCTTC; CDR3aa: CASSEAGGTTDTF
abundance: once; j_gene: TRBJ1-1; v_gene: TRBV7-9; d_gene: NA; CDR3nt: TGTGCCAGCAGCTTAAGTCGACAGAACACTGAAGCTTTCTTT; CDR3aa: CASSLSRQNTEAFF
abundance: NA; j_gene: TRBJ1-1; v_gene: TRBV29-1; d_gene: NA; CDR3nt: TGCAGCGCCGCCCCCGGGGGGATGAACACTGAAGCTTTCTTT; CDR3aa: CSAAPGGMNTEAFF
abundance: NA; j_gene: TRBJ1-1; v_gene: TRBV11-2; d_gene: TRBD1; CDR3nt: TGTGCCAGCAGCCTACGACAGGGAGATAACACTGAAGCTTTCTTT; CDR3aa: CASSLRQGDNTEAFF
abundance: NA; j_gene: TRBJ1-5; v_gene: TRBV6-5; d_gene: NA; CDR3nt: TGTGCCAGCAGTCCTGTAGAGCAGCCCCAGCATTTT; CDR3aa: CASSPVEQPQHF
abundance: few; j_gene: TRBJ1-2; v_gene: TRBV5-1; d_gene: NA; CDR3nt: TGCGCCAGCAGCGAGAACCCGAATAGGGCCTTTAGCGGAGCTAACTATGGCTACACCTTC; CDR3aa: CASSENPNRAFSGANYGYTF
abundance: NA; j_gene: TRBJ2-2; v_gene: TRBV11-2; d_gene: NA; CDR3nt: TGTGCCAGCAGCTTAGGACAGGCTAACACCGGGGAGCTGTTTTTT; CDR3aa: CASSLGQANTGELFF
abundance: NA; j_gene: TRBJ1-2; v_gene: TRBV5-5; d_gene: NA; CDR3nt: TGTGCCAGCAGCTTGGGGAGCTCCCATCGGAACTATGGCTACACCTTC; CDR3aa: CASSLGSSHRNYGYTF
abundance: NA; j_gene: TRBJ1-1; v_gene: TRBV27; d_gene: NA; CDR3nt: TGTGCCAGCAGTTTATCACAGGGATTGAACACTGAAGCTTTCTTT; CDR3aa: CASSLSQGLNTEAFF
abundance: NA; j_gene: TRBJ1-4; v_gene: TRBV12-3/TRBV12-4; d_gene: NA; CDR3nt: TGTGCCAGCACCCCGGGTGAAAAACTGTTTTTT; CDR3aa: CASTPGEKLFF
abundance: NA; j_gene: TRBJ1-1; v_gene: TRBV6-6; d_gene: NA; CDR3nt: TGTGCCAGCAGCCGACAGGCTGAAGCTTTCTTT; CDR3aa: CASSRQAEAFF
abundance: NA; j_gene: TRBJ2-1; v_gene: TRBV19; d_gene: TRBD2; CDR3nt: TGTGCCAGTAGTACCTTTTACCGGGCTAGCGGTAGGAATGAGCAGTTCTTC; CDR3aa: CASSTFYRASGRNEQFF
abundance: NA; j_gene: TRBJ2-7; v_gene: TRBV2; d_gene: NA; CDR3nt: TGTGCCAGCAACCTCCAGGACGAGCAGTACTTC; CDR3aa: CASNLQDEQYF
abundance: NA; j_gene: TRBJ1-2; v_gene: TRBV19; d_gene: NA; CDR3nt: TGTGCCAGTAGTGCCCCTTATACAGGCGACTATGGCTACACCTTC; CDR3aa: CASSAPYTGDYGYTF
abundance: once; j_gene: TRBJ2-3; v_gene: TRBV19; d_gene: TRBD1; CDR3nt: TGTGCCAGTAGTATTGGCAGGGGGACGGGAGATACGCAGTATTTT; CDR3aa: CASSIGRGTGDTQYF
abundance: NA; j_gene: TRBJ2-7; v_gene: TRBV12-5; d_gene: NA; CDR3nt: TGTGCTAGTGGCCGATGGGCCGAGAGCTCCTACGAGCAGTACTTC; CDR3aa: CASGRWAESSYEQYF
abundance: NA; j_gene: TRBJ2-1; v_gene: TRBV6-5; d_gene: NA; CDR3nt: TGTGCCAGCAGTTATCGGGGTGAGCAGTTCTTC; CDR3aa: CASSYRGEQFF
abundance: NA; j_gene: TRBJ1-4; v_gene: TRBV5-1; d_gene: TRBD1; CDR3nt: TGCGCCAGCAGCTTAACGGGGACAGCACATGGTGAAAAACTGTTTTTT; CDR3aa: CASSLTGTAHGEKLFF
abundance: NA; j_gene: TRBJ1-2; v_gene: TRBV7-3; d_gene: TRBD1; CDR3nt: TGTGCCAGCAGCCAGGGGGAGGGCTACACCTTC; CDR3aa: CASSQGEGYTF
abundance: NA; j_gene: TRBJ2-6; v_gene: TRBV7-2; d_gene: NA; CDR3nt: TGTGCCAGCAGCTTAGGCGGGTCTGGGGCCAACGTCCTGACTTTC; CDR3aa: CASSLGGSGANVLTF
abundance: NA; j_gene: TRBJ2-3; v_gene: TRBV6-2/TRBV6-3; d_gene: NA; CDR3nt: TGTGCCAGCGGTTCGATTACAGGGCCGACCGCTAGCACAGATACGCAGTATTTT; CDR3aa: CASGSITGPTASTDTQYF
abundance: NA; j_gene: TRBJ2-7; v_gene: TRBV19; d_gene: TRBD1; CDR3nt: TGTGCCAGTAGGACGGACAGGTCTGACGAGCAGTACTTC; CDR3aa: CASRTDRSDEQYF
abundance: once; j_gene: TRBJ1-5; v_gene: TRBV7-7; d_gene: NA; CDR3nt: TGTGCCAGCAGCTTACCAGGGGCCCTTCATCGTGGGCCCCAGCATTTT; CDR3aa: CASSLPGALHRGPQHF
abundance: NA; j_gene: TRBJ2-2; v_gene: TRBV7-9; d_gene: TRBD1; CDR3nt: TGTGCCAGCAGCTGGCCGCGGGACAGGGCTGACACCGGGGAGCTGTTTTTT; CDR3aa: CASSWPRDRADTGELFF
abundance: NA; j_gene: TRBJ2-3; v_gene: TRBV7-8; d_gene: TRBD2; CDR3nt: TGTGCCAGCAGCTTCTTAGCGGGGGGGAGCACAGATACGCAGTATTTT; CDR3aa: CASSFLAGGSTDTQYF
abundance: NA; j_gene: TRBJ1-1; v_gene: TRBV6-5; d_gene: TRBD1; CDR3nt: TGTGCCAGCAGTTACGCAGGGGGGAACACTGAAGCTTTCTTT; CDR3aa: CASSYAGGNTEAFF
abundance: NA; j_gene: TRBJ2-7; v_gene: TRBV5-1; d_gene: NA; CDR3nt: TGCGCCAGCAGCGGGCCCGGGGTGGACTACGAGCAGTACTTC; CDR3aa: CASSGPGVDYEQYF
abundance: NA; j_gene: TRBJ1-2; v_gene: TRBV6-5; d_gene: NA; CDR3nt: TGTGCCAGCAGTCTGTCCCCCTACCCAAAGTATGGCTACACCTTC; CDR3aa: CASSLSPYPKYGYTF